This T cell receptor beta chain appears in the sequencing data of a study of regulatory T cells in long-lasting Graves disease. Time point indicated: newly diagnosed GD, antithyroid drugs for less than 3 months. Researchers made the TCR library from RNA that was extracted from PBMCs. Arm-PCR of CDR3 regions and iRepertoire HTBI primers were the basis on which TCR beta libraries were built. Via MiXCR, TCRdb re-called the multiplex PCR reads, giving one row per CDR3 protein. The profile shows approximately 400,000 distinct CDR3 sequences, just under 15% of them singletons. CDR3 length: 11 residues. V was pared by 3 bases and J by 7 bases, with 7 bases between. CDR1 DFQATT and CDR2 SNEGSKA come from the germline V gene (reference sequence). This clonotype was found a few times. The sample was also linked to a second study, of T cells in Graves' hyperthyroidism and ophthalmopathy.

The sequenced sample was peripheral blood mononuclear cells (PBMCs), obtained at new diagnosis, from a patient treated with antithyroid drugs. This TCR was sampled from a woman younger than 45 with Graves disease. The chain couples TRBV20-1 to TRBJ2-1; tentatively, D is TRBD1 (6 bases). The CDR3 DNA reads as TGCAGTGCTAGCGGGACAAATGAGCAGTTCTTC. It encodes CSASGTNEQFF.